The 22 T cell receptor beta chains below come from one sample, sequenced in a study of CD8 T cells in Susac syndrome. Random hexamers served to reverse transcribe roughly 0.45 to 1 ug RNA. Using its own MiXCR run on the immunoSEQ multiplex PCR reads, TCRdb lists one record per CDR3 protein. Of 200,000 or so distinct CDR3 sequences in the sample, around 90% were seen once. Sequencing was carried out using CD8+ T cells from PBMCs. These receptors originate from a human donor with multiple sclerosis.

This clonotype has just one count. V gene TRBV7-9 combines with J gene TRBJ1-1; a possible D gene is TRBD1 (5 bases). This CDR3 has 15 residues. Trimming removed 0 bases at V and 4 bases at J, with 12 bases between. The germline CDR1 and CDR2 sequences are SEHNR and FQNEAQ (reference sequence). In nucleotides, the CDR3 is TGTGCCAGCAGCTTAGCTGTCGGGGCACGCACTGAAGCTTTCTTT. This translates into CASSLAVGARTEAFF.

J is TRBJ2-7 and V is TRBV13, with 7 bases matching TRBD1. The germline gives CDR1 PRHDT, CDR2 FYEKMQ (reference sequence). The ends lost 3 bases at V and 5 bases at J; junction bases unmatched: 10. This CDR3 is 15 amino acids long. In DNA form, the CDR3 reads TGTGCCAGCAGCTTCTCAGCCGAGGGGGCGGACGAGCAGTACTTC. It yields the protein CASSFSAEGADEQYF.

This rearrangement joins TRBV19 to TRBJ2-5; TRBD1 matches 9 bases. In germline, CDR1 is LNHDA, CDR2 SQIVND (reference sequence). Trimming took 6 bases from V and 5 from J; bases not matched to a gene: 1. The CDR3 has 12 residues. CDR3 bases: TGTGCCAGTAGGACAGGGGGTGAGACCCAGTACTTC. Protein: CASRTGGETQYF. Full variable domain (outside the CDR3, taken from reference TRBV19 and TRBJ2-5): DGGITQSPKYLFRKEGQNVTLSCEQNLNHDAMYWYRQDPGQGLRLIYYSQIVNDFQKGDIAEGYSVSREKKESFPLTVTSAQKNPTAFYLCASRTGGETQYFGPGTRLLVL.

This clonotype was seen more than once but under ten times. V gene TRBV10-2 combines with J gene TRBJ2-7, with D perhaps matching TRBD1 (5 bases). The CDR3 is 14 residues long. The germline CDR1 and CDR2 sequences are WSHSY and SAAADI. V shed 6 bases and J shed 5 bases, with 17 bases lying between them. The CDR3 DNA follows: TGCGCCAGCAGGCCCCTCTCTGGGGCCCACGAGCAGTACTTC. Translating it yields CASRPLSGAHEQYF.

The J gene is TRBJ1-1, the V gene TRBV7-9; possible D gene TRBD1, 5 bases. Looked up from germline, CDR1 is SEHNR and CDR2 is FQNEAQ (reference sequence). The V and J ends lost 5 bases and 1 base respectively, with 11 bases between them. The CDR3 spans 14 residues. The chain's CDR3 is CASSLDSKNTEAFF. The DNA of the CDR3 is TGTGCCAGCAGCCTAGACAGCAAGAACACTGAAGCTTTCTTT.

This chain joins TRBV7-8 and TRBJ1-4; D is ambiguous. The germline V and J ends were trimmed by 5 bases and 7 bases, with 17 bases remaining between them. Germline values: CDR1 SGHVS, CDR2 FQNEAQ. The CDR3 loop spans 15 amino acids. The CDR3 sequence: CASSPSGLSGEKLFF. CDR3 DNA sequence: TGTGCCAGCAGCCCCTCAGGTCTAAGCGGTGAAAAACTGTTTTTT.

The chain uses TRBV13 and TRBJ2-7; D is perhaps TRBD1 (6 bases). The CDR3 length is 13 residues. Per the germline V gene, CDR1 is PRHDT and CDR2 is FYEKMQ (reference sequence). V dropped 4 bases and J dropped 7 bases, with 14 bases sitting between them. As DNA, the CDR3 is TGTGCCAGCAGCTCACCGGGACAACGGGAGCAGTACTTC. This sequence encodes CASSSPGQREQYF.

The chain joins TRBV4-2 to TRBJ2-1; D gene uncertain. Germline CDR1 is LGHNA and CDR2 is YNFKEQ. Trimming left V 3 bases short and J 0 bases short, with 9 bases between. CDR3 length: 15 residues. As DNA, the CDR3 is TGTGCCAGCAGCCACCTTCTGAGCTCCTACAATGAGCAGTTCTTC. This translates into CASSHLLSSYNEQFF.

The V gene is TRBV9, the J gene TRBJ2-3; 9 bases are shared with TRBD2. V lost 0 bases to trimming and J lost 4 bases; unmatched junction nucleotides: 6. Per the germline V gene, CDR1 is SGDLS and CDR2 is YYNGEE. This CDR3 is 16 amino acids long. CDR3 residues: CASSVEGSGGADTQYF. The CDR3 DNA is TGTGCCAGCAGCGTAGAGGGTAGCGGGGGAGCAGATACGCAGTATTTT.

This clonotype was counted a single time. The chain is built from TRBV20-1 and TRBJ2-1; D perhaps matches TRBD2 (5 bases). The CDR3 extends over 15 amino acids. Germline lookup yields CDR1 DFQATT and CDR2 SNEGSKA (reference sequence). The V end lost 2 bases, the J end lost 5 bases, and 16 bases lay between the germline ends. The CDR3 DNA sequence: TGCAGTGCTAGAAAATTGTGGGAGAGCGACAATGAGCAGTTCTTC. Its protein is CSARKLWESDNEQFF.

The V call is TRBV7-8, the J call TRBJ1-5, with a possible D match to TRBD1 (6 bases). Looked up from germline, CDR1 is SGHVS and CDR2 is FQNEAQ. Trimming removed 1 base at V and 10 bases at J, with 17 bases between. This CDR3 is 15 amino acids long. The CDR3 spells CASSLGQGPSSPQHF. The CDR3 DNA follows: TGTGCCAGCAGCTTAGGGCAGGGGCCGTCGTCCCCCCAGCATTTT.

The V call is TRBV2, the J call TRBJ1-1; tentatively, D is TRBD1 (5 bases). Trimming took 7 bases from V and 4 from J, leaving 10 bases between them. Germline V gene lookup returns CDR1 SNHLY and CDR2 FYNNEI. This CDR3 has 12 residues. The CDR3 sequence is CASTRDGTEAFF. The CDR3, as DNA: TGTGCCAGCACCCGGGACGGCACTGAAGCTTTCTTT.

The V call is TRBV19, the J call TRBJ2-1; D is perhaps TRBD1 (7 bases). CDR3 length equals 16 residues. V dropped 5 bases and J dropped 7 bases, with 21 bases sitting between them. The germline V gene has CDR1 LNHDA and CDR2 SQIVND (reference sequence). The CDR3 coding sequence is TGTGCCAGTAGTGTCCGCGGGACAGAAGGCAATAATGAGCAGTTCTTC. Protein: CASSVRGTEGNNEQFF.

The chain links TRBV6-1 to TRBJ2-5; TRBD1 matches at 10 bases. J was trimmed by 4 bases and V by 5 bases; bases with no gene match: 10. This CDR3 spans 16 amino acids. The germline V gene has CDR1 MNHNS and CDR2 SASEGT. In DNA form, the CDR3 reads TGTGCCAGCAGTCCCGGGACAGGGGATTTTCGAGAGACCCAGTACTTC. Amino acids: CASSPGTGDFRETQYF.

V gene TRBV11-2 combines with J gene TRBJ1-1, with D perhaps matching TRBD1 (5 bases). The CDR3 sequence is 16 residues long. In germline, CDR1 is SGHAT, CDR2 FQNNGV. Trimming removed 3 bases at V and 4 bases at J, with 18 bases between. CDR3 in amino acids: CASSLQWDQRSTEAFF. The CDR3 bases are TGTGCCAGCAGCTTGCAGTGGGACCAACGGAGCACTGAAGCTTTCTTT.

The chain combines TRBV24-1 with TRBJ1-4; no reliable D call. The V end was cut by 1 base, the J end by 1 base, with 9 bases between. This CDR3 comprises 16 residues. The germline V gene encodes CDR1 KGHDR and CDR2 SFDVKD. CDR3 region: CATSDFVKKTNEKLFF. As DNA, the CDR3 is TGTGCCACCAGTGATTTCGTGAAAAAAACTAATGAAAAACTGTTTTTT.

The chain uses TRBV20-1 and TRBJ2-7, with 7 bases that match TRBD2. This CDR3 region has 16 residues. Germline V gene lookup returns CDR1 DFQATT and CDR2 SNEGSKA (reference sequence). The ends lost 3 bases at V and 0 bases at J; junction bases unmatched: 11. Written as DNA, the CDR3 is TGCAGTGCTAGCTTTGTGGGAGGGCCCAGCTCCTACGAGCAGTACTTC. Its protein is CSASFVGGPSSYEQYF.

J is TRBJ1-4 and V is TRBV7-9, with D possibly matching TRBD1 (5 bases). V was trimmed by 11 bases and J by 5 bases, leaving 12 bases between them. Looked up from germline, CDR1 is SEHNR and CDR2 is FQNEAQ (reference sequence). This CDR3 is built from 12 residues. The CDR3 spells CAGRGINEKLFF. The CDR3 DNA reads TGTGCCGGGAGGGGCATAAATGAAAAACTGTTTTTT.

V gene TRBV7-9 combines with J gene TRBJ1-6; D gene uncertain. The ends were cut back, 9 bases at V and 3 bases at J, with 12 bases in the middle. Germline CDR1 reads SEHNR; CDR2 reads FQNEAQ (reference sequence). The CDR3 is made up of 14 amino acids. The CDR3 nucleotides read TGTGCCAGTTTACCGGCCAGCTATAATTCACCCCTCCACTTT. Translated, it gives CASLPASYNSPLHF. Complete variable domain (other parts from reference TRBV7-9 and TRBJ1-6): DTGVSQNPRHKITKRGQNVTFRCDPISEHNRLYWYRQTLGQGPEFLTYFQNEAQLEKSRLLSDRFSAERPKGSFSTLEIQRTEQGDSAMYLCASLPASYNSPLHFGNGTRLTVT.

The chain has TRBV9 and TRBJ1-2; 9 bases map to TRBD1. The CDR3 spans 17 residues. With V trimmed by 0 bases and J by 2 bases, 8 bases remained unmatched. CDR1 SGDLS and CDR2 YYNGEE come from the germline V gene. DNA for the CDR3: TGTGCCAGCAGCGTAGGATTTGGGACAGGGACCAACTATGGCTACACCTTC. Translating gives CASSVGFGTGTNYGYTF.

The chain recombines TRBV7-9 with TRBJ1-5; TRBD1 aligns across 9 bases. Looked up from germline, CDR1 is SEHNR and CDR2 is FQNEAQ (reference sequence). CDR3 length: 15 amino acids. V lost 0 bases, J lost 6 bases, and 3 bases stayed unmatched. CDR3 sequence reads: CASSLAGQGRQPQHF. The CDR3 bases are TGTGCCAGCAGCTTAGCGGGACAGGGACGTCAGCCCCAGCATTTT.

This chain joins TRBV9 and TRBJ2-1; D is unresolved. Germline loops: CDR1 SGDLS, CDR2 YYNGEE. This CDR3 has 14 residues. Trimming removed 2 bases at V and 3 bases at J, with 9 bases between. The CDR3 nucleotides are TGTGCCAGCAGCGTTGACTCTCGCTACAATGAGCAGTTCTTC. Its protein is CASSVDSRYNEQFF.